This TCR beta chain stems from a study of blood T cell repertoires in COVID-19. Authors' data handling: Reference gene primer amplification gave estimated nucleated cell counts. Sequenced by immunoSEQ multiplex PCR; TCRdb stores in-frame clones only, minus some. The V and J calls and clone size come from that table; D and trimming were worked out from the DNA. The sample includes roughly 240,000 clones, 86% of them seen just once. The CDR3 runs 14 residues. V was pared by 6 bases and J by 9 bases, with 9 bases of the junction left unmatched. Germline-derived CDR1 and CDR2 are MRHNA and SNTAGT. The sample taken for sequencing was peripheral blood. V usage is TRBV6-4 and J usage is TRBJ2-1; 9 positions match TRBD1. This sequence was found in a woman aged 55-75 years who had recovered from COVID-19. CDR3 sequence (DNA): TGTGCCAGCAGAATGGGACAGGGTAGGGGTGAGCAGTTCTTC. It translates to CASRMGQGRGEQFF.